The 8 T cell receptor beta chains given below trace back to one sample, sequenced in a study of technical replicates of blood from a few donors. The protocol was immunoSEQ multiplex PCR, while the TCRdb copy is restricted to in-frame clones and leaves out a portion. The data show under 110,000 clones, approximately 96% seen once. The sequenced material came from T cells isolated from PBMCs. The receptors were gathered from a human donor in good health.

This chain joins TRBV6-1 and TRBJ2-4, with 9 bases lining up with TRBD1. The CDR3 contains 13 residues. Germline CDR1 is MNHNS and CDR2 is SASEGT. Trimming removed 4 bases from V and 8 bases from J; junction bases left unmatched: 3. The CDR3 nucleotides are TGTGCCAGCAGTGGAAACAGGGGGCACATTCAGTACTTC. This sequence encodes CASSGNRGHIQYF.

The chain uses TRBV19 and TRBJ2-7; 9 positions match TRBD1. This CDR3 is 15 amino acids long. V dropped 8 bases and J dropped 3; count of bases not matched to a gene: 11. Germline assignment: CDR1 LNHDA and CDR2 SQIVND (reference sequence). Here the CDR3 reads CASAHPGTGNYEQYF. The CDR3 nucleotides are TGTGCCAGTGCACACCCCGGGACAGGGAACTACGAGCAGTACTTC.

J is TRBJ2-7 and V is TRBV6-1; 7 nucleotides line up with TRBD2. The CDR3 extends over 14 amino acids. Germline CDR1 and CDR2: MNHNS and SASEGT. V lost 5 bases to trimming and J lost 2 bases; unmatched junction nucleotides: 6. CDR3: CASSTSGVTYEQYF. The CDR3, as DNA: TGTGCCAGCAGTACCAGCGGGGTCACCTACGAGCAGTACTTC.

The chain is built from TRBV5-1 and TRBJ1-2; D not certain. Germline V lookup: CDR1 SGHRS, CDR2 YFSETQ. V was clipped by 2 bases and J by 5 bases, with 16 bases between them. This CDR3 has 15 amino acids. CDR3 sequence reads: CASSFRTEPAYGYTF. Written as DNA, the CDR3 is TGCGCCAGCAGCTTTCGCACAGAACCCGCGTATGGCTACACCTTC. Looking up the rest from reference TRBV5-1 and TRBJ1-2 gives the full variable domain: KAGVTQTPRYLIKTRGQQVTLSCSPISGHRSVSWYQQTPGQGLQFLFEYFSETQRNKGNFPGRFSGRQFSNSRSEMNVSTLELGDSALYLCASSFRTEPAYGYTFGSGTRLTVV.

The rearrangement links TRBV6-6 to TRBJ2-7; D is possibly TRBD2 (7 bases). V was clipped by 6 bases and J by 3 bases, with 18 bases between them. Germline CDR1 and CDR2: MNHNY and SVGAGI (reference sequence). The CDR3 covers 15 residues. The CDR3 bases are TGTGCCAGCAGCCCGGGGGGCGGGGCCGGCTACGAGCAGTACTTC. Translating it yields CASSPGGGAGYEQYF.

V and J are TRBV4-1 and TRBJ2-2, with 7 bases aligning to TRBD1. Germline values: CDR1 MGHRA, CDR2 YSYEKL. The V and J ends lost 7 bases and 7 bases, in that order; junction bases with no gene match: 12. There are 15 residues in the CDR3. CDR3 in amino acids: CASTSFRDSNGELFF. The CDR3 DNA reads TGCGCCAGCACCTCCTTTCGGGACAGCAACGGGGAGCTGTTTTTT.

V is TRBV5-4 and J is TRBJ1-1; weak D call: TRBD1 (5 bases). The CDR3 runs 16 residues. CDR1 is SGHNT, CDR2 YYREEE, per germline (reference sequence). V was shortened by 1 base and J by 5 bases, with 18 bases between the two germline ends. The CDR3 nucleotides read TGTGCCAGCAGCTTGTCGGTGGGGACTGTATGGACTGAAGCTTTCTTT. Protein: CASSLSVGTVWTEAFF.

The V call is TRBV27, the J call TRBJ1-2; 9 bases are a match to TRBD1. With V trimmed by 6 bases and J by 8 bases, 13 bases remained unmatched. Germline assignment: CDR1 MNHEY and CDR2 SMNVEV (reference sequence). This CDR3 contains 15 residues. For the CDR3, the DNA is TGTGCCAGCAGCGAGACCGGGACAGGGTTTGGCGGCTACACCTTC. This sequence encodes CASSETGTGFGGYTF.